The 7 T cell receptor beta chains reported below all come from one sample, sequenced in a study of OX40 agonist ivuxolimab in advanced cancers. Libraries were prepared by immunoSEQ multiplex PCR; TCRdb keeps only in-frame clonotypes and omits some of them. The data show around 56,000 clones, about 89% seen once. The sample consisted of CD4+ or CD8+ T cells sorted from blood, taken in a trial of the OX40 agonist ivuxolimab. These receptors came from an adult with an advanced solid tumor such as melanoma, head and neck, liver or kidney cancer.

The CDR3 DNA follows: TGCGCCAGCAGCCTCACCGCTACCAGGGGGGTCACTGAAGCTTTCTTT. It codes for CASSLTATRGVTEAFF. The gene calls are TRBV4-1 and TRBJ1-1; 7 nucleotides align to TRBD1. V gave up 4 bases and J gave up 4 bases; unmatched junction bases: 12. Germline V lookup: CDR1 MGHRA, CDR2 YSYEKL. The CDR3 is made up of 16 amino acids.

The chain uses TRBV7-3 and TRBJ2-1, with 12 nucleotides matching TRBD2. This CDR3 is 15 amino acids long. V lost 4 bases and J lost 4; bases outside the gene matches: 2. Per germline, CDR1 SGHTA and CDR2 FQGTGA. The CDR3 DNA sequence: TGTGCCAGCAGCTCTGGACTAGCGGGGTACAATGAGCAGTTCTTC. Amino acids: CASSSGLAGYNEQFF.

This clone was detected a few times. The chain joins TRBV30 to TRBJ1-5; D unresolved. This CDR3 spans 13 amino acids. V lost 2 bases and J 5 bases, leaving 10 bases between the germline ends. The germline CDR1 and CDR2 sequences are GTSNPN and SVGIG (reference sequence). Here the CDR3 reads CAWSPSTHQPQHF. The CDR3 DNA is TGTGCCTGGAGTCCCTCCACACATCAGCCCCAGCATTTT. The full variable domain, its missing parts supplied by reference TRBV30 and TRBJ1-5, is SQTIHQWPATLVQPVGSPLSLECTVEGTSNPNLYWYRQAAGRGLQLLFYSVGIGQISSEVPQNLSASRPQDRQFILSSKKLLLSDSGFYLCAWSPSTHQPQHFGDGTRLSIL.

Here the CDR3 DNA reads TGTGCCAGCAGTTTATCCCCCGCGGGATATGGCTACACCTTC. Its protein is CASSLSPAGYGYTF. The chain links TRBV27 to TRBJ1-2, with D uncertain. Germline lookup yields CDR1 MNHEY and CDR2 SMNVEV (reference sequence). The CDR3 has 14 amino acids. V was clipped by 0 bases and J by 5 bases, with 10 bases between them.

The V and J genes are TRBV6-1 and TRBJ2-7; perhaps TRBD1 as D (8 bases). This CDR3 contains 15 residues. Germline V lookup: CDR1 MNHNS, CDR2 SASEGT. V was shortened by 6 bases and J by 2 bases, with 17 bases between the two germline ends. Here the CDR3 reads CASRGDTGGAYEQYF. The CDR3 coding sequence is TGTGCCAGCAGGGGAGATACAGGGGGGGCCTACGAGCAGTACTTC.

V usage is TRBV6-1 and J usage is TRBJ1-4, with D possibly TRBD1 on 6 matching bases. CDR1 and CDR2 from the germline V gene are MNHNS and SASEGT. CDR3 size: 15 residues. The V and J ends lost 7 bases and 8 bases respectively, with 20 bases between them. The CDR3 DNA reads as TGTGCCAGCAACCGTGGGGGGGCAGGGGAAGAAAAACTGTTTTTT. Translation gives CASNRGGAGEEKLFF.

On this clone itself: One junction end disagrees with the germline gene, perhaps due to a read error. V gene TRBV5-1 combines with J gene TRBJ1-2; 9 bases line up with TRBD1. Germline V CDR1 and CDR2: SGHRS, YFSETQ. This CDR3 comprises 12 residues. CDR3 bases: TGCGCCAGCAGCTTGGAACAGGGGGCCATCCTCTTC. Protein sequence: CASSLEQGAILF. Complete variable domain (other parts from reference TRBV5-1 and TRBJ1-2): KAGVTQTPRYLIKTRGQQVTLSCSPISGHRSVSWYQQTPGQGLQFLFEYFSETQRNKGNFPGRFSGRQFSNSRSEMNVSTLELGDSALYLCASSLEQGAILFGSGTRLTVV.